This is a list of T cell receptor beta chains from one sample in a study of a mutant IDH1 vaccine in newly diagnosed glioma. Assay: immunoSEQ multiplex PCR; the TCRdb copy retains only in-frame clones and omits some. This table holds about 44,000 clones, around 93% found once. Their antigens remain unidentified. The sample here was PBMCs, taken from a glioma patient whose treatment included an IDH1 peptide vaccine. These receptors were obtained from a man aged 45-65 years with glioma. The CDR3 runs from the conserved cysteine through the conserved F or W. Fields, in order: J gene, clone size, V gene, D gene, CDR3 DNA, CDR3 protein. The D gene is left open where the match is weak. Expanded clones get a size class; other rows say once, few or many, or leave the size out.

j_call: TRBJ2-7
clone_size: -
v_call: TRBV4-2
d_call: TRBD2
cdr3_nt: TGTGCCAGCAGCCAAGCGCATCTTCGGCCTCTAGCGGAACACTACGAGCAGTACTTC
cdr3_aa: CASSQAHLRPLAEHYEQYF

j_call: TRBJ1-6
clone_size: -
v_call: TRBV27
d_call: TRBD1
cdr3_nt: TGTGCCAGCAGTTCCCGGACAGGGGGCTTTGGATCACCCCTCCACTTT
cdr3_aa: CASSSRTGGFGSPLHF

j_call: TRBJ2-7
clone_size: -
v_call: TRBV27
d_call: TRBD2
cdr3_nt: TGTGCCAGCAGAGGACTAGCGGGAACCCACGAGCAGTACTTC
cdr3_aa: CASRGLAGTHEQYF

j_call: TRBJ1-1
clone_size: -
v_call: TRBV13
d_call: -
cdr3_nt: TGTGCCAGCAGCCTACGCAGGGAGGACACTGAAGCTTTCTTT
cdr3_aa: CASSLRREDTEAFF

j_call: TRBJ1-2
clone_size: -
v_call: TRBV14
d_call: TRBD1
cdr3_nt: TGTGCCAGCAGTTTGAACAGGGGCGGCACCTATGGCTACACCTTC
cdr3_aa: CASSLNRGGTYGYTF

j_call: TRBJ2-2
clone_size: -
v_call: TRBV11-2
d_call: TRBD2
cdr3_nt: TGTGCCAGCAGCCGAGTAGCGGGACGAAGGGGGGAGCTGTTTTTT
cdr3_aa: CASSRVAGRRGELFF

j_call: TRBJ2-1
clone_size: -
v_call: TRBV4-2
d_call: -
cdr3_nt: TGTGCCAGCAGCCAAGACGAGGTAGCGGACTACAATGAGCAGTTCTTC
cdr3_aa: CASSQDEVADYNEQFF

j_call: TRBJ1-1
clone_size: once
v_call: TRBV19
d_call: -
cdr3_nt: TGTGCCAGTAGTATTCCCTCGGGGCCCAGGGGTGGCACTGAAGCTTTCTTT
cdr3_aa: CASSIPSGPRGGTEAFF

j_call: TRBJ2-3
clone_size: -
v_call: TRBV5-1
d_call: TRBD2
cdr3_nt: TGCGCCAGCAGCTCGCCTCCGGGGGTAGCGGGGGGCCGCACAGATACGCAGTATTTT
cdr3_aa: CASSSPPGVAGGRTDTQYF

j_call: TRBJ1-1
clone_size: -
v_call: TRBV4-3
d_call: -
cdr3_nt: TGCGCCAGCAGCCAAGGGGGGGGACACACTGAAGCTTTCTTT
cdr3_aa: CASSQGGGHTEAFF

j_call: TRBJ2-2
clone_size: -
v_call: TRBV6-4
d_call: -
cdr3_nt: TGTGCCAGCAGTGACAAAAACACCGGGGAGCTGTTTTTT
cdr3_aa: CASSDKNTGELFF

j_call: TRBJ2-3
clone_size: -
v_call: TRBV27
d_call: TRBD2
cdr3_nt: TGTGCCAGCAGTAGACAGGGACTAGCGGGTCCATCAGATACGCAGTATTTT
cdr3_aa: CASSRQGLAGPSDTQYF

j_call: TRBJ2-1
clone_size: few
v_call: TRBV9
d_call: -
cdr3_nt: TGTGCCAGCAGCGTAGTATACGAGGGTGAGCAGTTCTTC
cdr3_aa: CASSVVYEGEQFF

j_call: TRBJ1-1
clone_size: -
v_call: TRBV27
d_call: -
cdr3_nt: TGTGCCAGCAGTTTATTCGTAGGCACTGAAGCTTTCTTT
cdr3_aa: CASSLFVGTEAFF

j_call: TRBJ2-7
clone_size: -
v_call: TRBV5-5
d_call: -
cdr3_nt: TGTGCCAGCAGCTTAAGTCCCCCGGGACCTCCCCCCTACGAGCAGTACTTC
cdr3_aa: CASSLSPPGPPPYEQYF

j_call: TRBJ1-2
clone_size: once
v_call: TRBV6-5
d_call: TRBD1
cdr3_nt: TGTGCCAGCCGTCGGACAGGGGGACCTTATGGCTACACCTTC
cdr3_aa: CASRRTGGPYGYTF

j_call: TRBJ2-7
clone_size: once
v_call: TRBV10-3
d_call: -
cdr3_nt: TGTGCCGCGTCTCTTAAGGACAATTACGAGCAGTACTTC
cdr3_aa: CAASLKDNYEQYF

j_call: TRBJ2-7
clone_size: -
v_call: TRBV5-1
d_call: -
cdr3_nt: TGCGCCAGCAGCCCTTGGAACGACTACGAGCAGTACTTC
cdr3_aa: CASSPWNDYEQYF

j_call: TRBJ2-3
clone_size: -
v_call: TRBV5-6
d_call: -
cdr3_nt: TGTGCCAGCAGCTCGGCCTGGGGCACAGATACGCAGTATTTT
cdr3_aa: CASSSAWGTDTQYF

j_call: TRBJ2-5
clone_size: -
v_call: TRBV7-9
d_call: -
cdr3_nt: TGTGCCAGCAGCCAAACCCCAGGGCAAGAGACCCAGTACTTC
cdr3_aa: CASSQTPGQETQYF

j_call: TRBJ2-1
clone_size: -
v_call: TRBV19
d_call: TRBD2
cdr3_nt: TGTGCCAGTAGTATTGGGTTGCCTTATAGCGGGAGGAGGATCTATGAGCAGTTCTTC
cdr3_aa: CASSIGLPYSGRRIYEQFF

j_call: TRBJ1-5
clone_size: -
v_call: TRBV18
d_call: TRBD1
cdr3_nt: TGTGCCAGCTCCCCAGCGGGACAGGGGGGGAACAATCAGCCCCAGCATTTT
cdr3_aa: CASSPAGQGGNNQPQHF

j_call: TRBJ1-2
clone_size: -
v_call: TRBV19
d_call: -
cdr3_nt: TGTGCCAGTAGTATAGAAGACTATGGCTACACCTTC
cdr3_aa: CASSIEDYGYTF

j_call: TRBJ2-2
clone_size: -
v_call: TRBV5-4
d_call: -
cdr3_nt: TGTGCCAGCAGCTTGGCCGGATCCACCGGGGAGCTGTTTTTT
cdr3_aa: CASSLAGSTGELFF